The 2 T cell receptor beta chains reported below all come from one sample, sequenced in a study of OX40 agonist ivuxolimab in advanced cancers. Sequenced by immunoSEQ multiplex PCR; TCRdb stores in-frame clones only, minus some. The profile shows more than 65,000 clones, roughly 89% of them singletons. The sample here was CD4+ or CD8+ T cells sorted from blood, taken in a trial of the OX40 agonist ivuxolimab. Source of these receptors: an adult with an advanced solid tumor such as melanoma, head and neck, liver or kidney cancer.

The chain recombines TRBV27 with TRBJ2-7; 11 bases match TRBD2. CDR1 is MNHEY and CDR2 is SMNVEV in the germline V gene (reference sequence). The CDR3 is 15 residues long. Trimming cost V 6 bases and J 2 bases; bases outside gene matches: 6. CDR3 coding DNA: TGTGCCAGCAGGGAACTAGCGGGGGTTCCCTACGAGCAGTACTTC. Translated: CASRELAGVPYEQYF.

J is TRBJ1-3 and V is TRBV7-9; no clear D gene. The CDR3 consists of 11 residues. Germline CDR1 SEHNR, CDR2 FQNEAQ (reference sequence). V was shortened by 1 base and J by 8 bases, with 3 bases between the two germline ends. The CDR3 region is CASSLEDTIYF. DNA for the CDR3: TGTGCCAGCAGCTTAGAGGACACCATATATTTT.